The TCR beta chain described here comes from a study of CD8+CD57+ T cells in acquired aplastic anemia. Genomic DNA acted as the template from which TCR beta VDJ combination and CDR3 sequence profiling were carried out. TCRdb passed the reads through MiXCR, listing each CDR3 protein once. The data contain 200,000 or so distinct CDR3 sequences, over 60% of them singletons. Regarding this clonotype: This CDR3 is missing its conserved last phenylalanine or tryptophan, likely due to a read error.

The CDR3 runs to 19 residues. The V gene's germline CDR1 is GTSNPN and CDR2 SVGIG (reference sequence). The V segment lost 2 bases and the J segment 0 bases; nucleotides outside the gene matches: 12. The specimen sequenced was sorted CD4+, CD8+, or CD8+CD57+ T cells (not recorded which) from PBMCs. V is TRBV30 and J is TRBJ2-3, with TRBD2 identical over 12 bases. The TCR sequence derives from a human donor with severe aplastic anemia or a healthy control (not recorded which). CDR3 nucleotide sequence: TGTGCCTGGAGTACCCTAGCGGGGGGGAAAGGTGCTAGCACAGATACGCAGTATCTT. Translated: CAWSTLAGGKGASTDTQYL.